These 14 T cell receptor beta chains came from one sample sequenced in a study of blood T cell repertoires in COVID-19. Sequencing used immunoSEQ multiplex PCR; TCRdb keeps in-frame clones, though not all of them. In the table there are roughly 97,000 clones, more than 75% of which are singletons. The sample consisted of peripheral blood. Every receptor here comes from a man aged 70 or older with acute or convalescent COVID-19.

This chain joins TRBV5-1 and TRBJ2-7; D not resolved. The CDR3 consists of 13 residues. V lost 1 base and J 2 bases, leaving 7 bases between the germline ends. Germline assignment: CDR1 SGHRS and CDR2 YFSETQ. CDR3: CASSLNRPYEQYF. The CDR3 DNA is TGCGCCAGCAGCTTGAACAGACCCTACGAGCAGTACTTC.

J is TRBJ1-1 and V is TRBV11-3, with 8 bases that match TRBD1. V dropped 5 bases and J dropped 6; count of bases not matched to a gene: 2. Germline V CDR1 and CDR2: SGHNT, YENEEA. This CDR3 comprises 12 residues. The CDR3 sequence is CASSPGGAEAFF. The CDR3 nucleotides read TGTGCCAGCAGCCCAGGGGGCGCTGAAGCTTTCTTT.

This chain links TRBV19 with TRBJ1-2; D remains ambiguous. From germline, CDR1 is LNHDA and CDR2 SQIVND (reference sequence). CDR3 length: 14 residues. With 9 bases removed from V and 4 bases from J, the gap between germline ends came to 18 bases. The DNA of the CDR3 is TGTGCCAGCGCGGACTCTCGCGTTTTCTATGGCTACACCTTC. This sequence encodes CASADSRVFYGYTF. The full variable domain, completed using reference TRBV19 and TRBJ1-2, is DGGITQSPKYLFRKEGQNVTLSCEQNLNHDAMYWYRQDPGQGLRLIYYSQIVNDFQKGDIAEGYSVSREKKESFPLTVTSAQKNPTAFYLCASADSRVFYGYTFGSGTRLTVV.

In this sample, this clone turned up a few times. This sequence joins TRBV6-5 and TRBJ1-5; D remains ambiguous. Trimming removed 3 bases from V and 7 bases from J, with 13 bases in between. Germline V lookup: CDR1 MNHEY, CDR2 SVGAGI. This CDR3 region has 14 residues. CDR3 bases: TGTGCCAGCAGTTATAGAGCGGGGTACCAGCCCCAGCATTTT. It codes for CASSYRAGYQPQHF.

This chain connects TRBV3-1 (or the pseudogene TRBV3-2) to TRBJ2-6; possibly TRBD1 for D (5 bases). The germline V and J ends were trimmed by 0 bases and 0 bases, with 15 bases remaining between them. Germline lookup yields CDR1 LGHDT and CDR2 YNNKEL (reference sequence). The CDR3 covers 19 residues. The CDR3 reads CASSQDPDTYFSGANVLTF. In DNA form, the CDR3 reads TGTGCCAGCAGCCAAGACCCGGACACCTATTTCTCTGGGGCCAACGTCCTGACTTTC.

This sequence joins TRBV9 and TRBJ1-1, with a tentative D call TRBD1 (6 bases). Per germline, CDR1 SGDLS and CDR2 YYNGEE. The CDR3 runs to 15 residues. Trimming pared 4 bases from V and 6 bases from J, leaving 19 bases between. CDR3 sequence reads: CASSYAPTGLSEAFF. As DNA, the CDR3 is TGTGCCAGCAGCTACGCCCCCACAGGGCTTTCTGAAGCTTTCTTT.

V usage is TRBV19 and J usage is TRBJ2-7; D is ambiguous. Germline V CDR1 and CDR2: LNHDA, SQIVND (reference sequence). Trimming removed 6 bases from V and 7 bases from J, with 10 bases in between. This CDR3 spans 11 amino acids. The CDR3 nucleotides are TGTGCCAGTAGGAAAGGCGGTGAGCAGTACTTC. It yields the protein CASRKGGEQYF.

The chain couples TRBV11-2 to TRBJ1-1; weak D call: TRBD1 (6 bases). Germline assignment: CDR1 SGHAT and CDR2 FQNNGV. V was pared by 5 bases and J by 0 bases, with 16 bases between. The CDR3 runs to 16 residues. The CDR3 nucleotides are TGTGCCAGCAGCCCGCGACAGGATAGGTTGAACACTGAAGCTTTCTTT. Translation gives CASSPRQDRLNTEAFF.

The chain combines TRBV25-1 with TRBJ1-2, with a weak D call TRBD1 (6 bases). The CDR3 runs to 12 residues. The germline gives CDR1 MGHDK, CDR2 SYGVNS. V gave up 9 bases and J gave up 4 bases, with 12 bases separating them. DNA for the CDR3: TGTGCCAGTCAGGGGTCCCTCTATGGCTACACCTTC. This codes for CASQGSLYGYTF.

This clone has more than one count but fewer than ten. The V gene is TRBV3-1 (or the pseudogene TRBV3-2), the J gene TRBJ2-1, with 16 bases identical to TRBD2. The germline CDR1 and CDR2 sequences are LGHDT and YNNKEL (reference sequence). This CDR3 has 17 residues. Trimming cost V 1 base and J 7 bases; bases outside gene matches: 4. CDR3 protein: CASSQAGLAGGRNEQFF. In DNA, the CDR3 is TGTGCCAGCAGCCAAGCGGGACTAGCGGGAGGGCGGAATGAGCAGTTCTTC.

The chain has TRBV10-3 and TRBJ2-3; maybe TRBD1 (5 bases). This CDR3 spans 13 amino acids. Germline assignment: CDR1 ENHRY and CDR2 SYGVKD. The V end was cut by 3 bases, the J end by 1 base, with 5 bases between. CDR3 coding DNA: TGTGCCATCAGTGACAGGGGCACAGATACGCAGTATTTT. It codes for CAISDRGTDTQYF.

The chain has TRBV6-5 and TRBJ2-3; 9 bases fit TRBD2. The germline gives CDR1 MNHEY, CDR2 SVGAGI. With 2 bases clipped from V and 3 bases from J, the junction kept 3 bases outside the gene matches. The CDR3 covers 15 residues. DNA of the CDR3: TGTGCCAGCAGTTACGTAGCGGGAGCTACAGATACGCAGTATTTT. The encoded protein is CASSYVAGATDTQYF.

The chain recombines TRBV5-1 with TRBJ2-3, with 8 bases aligning to TRBD1. Trimming cost V 4 bases and J 3 bases; bases outside gene matches: 7. Germline CDR1 reads SGHRS; CDR2 reads YFSETQ. The CDR3 is 15 residues long. CDR3 in amino acids: CASSLQGAYTDTQYF. CDR3 nucleotide sequence: TGCGCCAGCAGCCTCCAGGGGGCTTATACAGATACGCAGTATTTT.

The chain links TRBV30 to TRBJ1-2; tentatively, D is TRBD1 (5 bases). V was pared by 2 bases and J by 10 bases, with 17 bases between. The V gene's germline CDR1 is GTSNPN and CDR2 SVGIG (reference sequence). The CDR3 is 13 residues long. The chain's CDR3 is CAWSWGGSDDYTF. DNA of the CDR3: TGTGCCTGGAGTTGGGGGGGATCCGATGACTACACCTTC.